The source of this T cell receptor (beta chain) is a study of CD8 T cells in Susac syndrome. Sequencing of TCR beta, carried out with a high-throughput approach, was applied to CD8+ and CD4+ T cells from the blood. The control participants were healthy donors, and these controls were matched with respect to both age and sex. Reverse transcription of roughly 0.5 to 1 ug RNA was carried out with random hexamers. TCRdb re-called the immunoSEQ multiplex PCR reads through MiXCR, storing one row per CDR3 protein. The profile shows approximately 120,000 distinct CDR3 sequences, over 85% of them singletons. The source material was CD4+ T cells from PBMCs. The TCR sequence derives from a human donor in good health.

CDR3 coding DNA: TGTGCCAGCAGCCGGAGTGGGCAGGGGGCTAAAGGGGATACGCAGTATTTT. Its translation is CASSRSGQGAKGDTQYF. The chain links TRBV7-2 to TRBJ2-3, with TRBD1 matching 8 bases. The V gene end was trimmed by 5 bases and the J gene end by 6 bases; junction bases not matched to a gene: 16. In germline, CDR1 is SGHTA, CDR2 FQGNSA. The length of the CDR3 is 17 residues.